These 2 T cell receptor beta chains share one sample of origin, sequenced in a study of T cells after yellow fever vaccination. Via MiXCR, TCRdb re-called the 5' RACE reads, giving one row per CDR3 protein. The sample has around 340,000 distinct CDR3 sequences; approximately 12% are singletons. The sample in question was CD4+ T cells sorted from PBMCs, obtained 15 days after the yellow fever booster vaccination. The origin of the receptors is a man younger than 35 who received the YFV17D yellow fever vaccine.

The gene calls are TRBV6-5 and TRBJ1-2, with TRBD1 as a possible D gene (5 bases). The CDR3 is 13 residues long. Trimming cost V 6 bases and J 4 bases, with 12 bases left between them. Per germline, CDR1 MNHEY and CDR2 SVGAGI. The CDR3 region has the DNA TGTGCCAGCAGGTCGGTGGGGACCTATGGCTACACCTTC. This gives the protein CASRSVGTYGYTF.

This chain uses TRBV7-2 with TRBJ1-2; TRBD1 aligns across 8 bases. Germline lookup yields CDR1 SGHTA and CDR2 FQGNSA. The CDR3 has 14 residues. The V gene end was trimmed by 4 bases and the J gene end by 7 bases; junction bases not matched to a gene: 8. The chain's CDR3 is CASSSDRGALGYTF. The CDR3 nucleotides are TGTGCCAGCAGCTCCGACAGGGGCGCACTTGGCTACACCTTC.